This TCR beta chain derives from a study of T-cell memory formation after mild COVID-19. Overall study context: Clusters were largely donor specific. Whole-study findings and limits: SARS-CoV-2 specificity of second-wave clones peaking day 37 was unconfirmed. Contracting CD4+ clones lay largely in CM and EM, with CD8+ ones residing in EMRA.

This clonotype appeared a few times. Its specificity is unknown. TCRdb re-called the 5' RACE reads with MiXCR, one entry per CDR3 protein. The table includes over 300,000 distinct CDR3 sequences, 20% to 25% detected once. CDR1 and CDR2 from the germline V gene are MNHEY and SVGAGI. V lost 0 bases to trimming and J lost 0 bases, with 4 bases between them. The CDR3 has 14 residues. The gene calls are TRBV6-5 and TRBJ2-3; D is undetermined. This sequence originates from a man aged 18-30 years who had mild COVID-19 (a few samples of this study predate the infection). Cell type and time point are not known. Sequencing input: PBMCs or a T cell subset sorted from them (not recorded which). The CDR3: CASSYSISTDTQYF. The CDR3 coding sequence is TGTGCCAGCAGTTACTCGATTAGCACAGATACGCAGTATTTT.